This T cell receptor beta chain was obtained from a study of vaccination and CD4 T cells after COVID-19. Treatment specified: approximately 10-day PBMC culture with coronavirus spike peptide pools or control peptides (ViraFEST assay). About this clonotype itself: The target antigen is unknown.

The CDR3 is 16 residues long. Trimming took 1 base from V and 4 from J; bases not matched to a gene: 5. Germline CDR1 SGHNT, CDR2 YENEEA. Cultured CD4+ T cell DNA underwent sequencing with the Oncomine TCR Beta short-read assay. Each CDR3 protein is one row after TCRdb ran MiXCR on the PCR reads. The table shows about 22,000 distinct CDR3 sequences, with roughly 33% occurring only once. The sample comprised cultured CD4+ T cells from blood. The chain combines TRBV11-3 with TRBJ2-2, with 8 bases that match TRBD2. This receptor was taken from a human donor with COVID-19. In DNA form, the CDR3 reads TGTGCCAGCAGCTTAGTGACGGGGGGGACCACCGGGGAGCTGTTTTTT. This translates into CASSLVTGGTTGELFF. Variable domain in full (rest from reference TRBV11-3 and TRBJ2-2): EAGVVQSPRYKIIEKKQPVAFWCNPISGHNTLYWYLQNLGQGPELLIRYENEEAVDDSQLPKDRFSAERLKGVDSTLKIQPAELGDSAVYLCASSLVTGGTTGELFFGEGSRLTVL.